The clone carrying this T cell receptor (beta chain) occurred once. What it binds is unknown. The authors ran a second PCR of roughly 6 to 12 cycles using a sample-barcoded 5' primer and a J-beta primer mix. Each cDNA was tagged by a template-switch adaptor containing 12 random nucleotides. TCRdb re-derived calls from the 5' RACE reads in MiXCR, one entry per CDR3 protein. The data show hundreds of thousands of distinct CDR3 sequences, with 52% seen just once and roughly 13% held by the top ten. The sample originates from a study of blood T cells in healthy people across ages. Whole-study findings and limits: Per million T cells, the diversity of TCR beta decreased roughly linearly as age advanced. Long-lived and aged donors differed, with more naive CD4+ cells and higher diversity in the long-lived. Unknown donor CMV status possibly confounded expanded clonotype changes.

V trimming: 7 bases; J trimming: 2 bases; junction bases outside the gene matches: 8. This CDR3 comprises 14 residues. V and J are TRBV12-3 or TRBV12-4 and TRBJ2-7; 7 nucleotides agree with TRBD2. Material: blood. This clonotype originated in a woman at least 80 years old in good health. CDR3 residues: CASTLSGLTYEQYF. The CDR3 DNA follows: TGTGCCAGCACCCTTAGCGGGTTGACCTACGAGCAGTACTTC.